These 6 T cell receptor beta chains were sequenced from one sample in a study of CD8 T cells in ankylosing spondylitis. TCRdb itself ran the 5' RACE reads through MiXCR, one entry per CDR3 protein. The table lists roughly 490,000 distinct CDR3 sequences, approximately 5% of them singletons. General study points: Seemingly characteristic of ankylosing spondylitis blood was a TCR beta motif consisting of fewer than 10 highly homologous variants.

Their cognate antigens are unknown. The source material was blood, either unsorted or a sorted T cell fraction (not recorded which). These receptors originate from a male donor with ankylosing spondylitis.

This clonotype showed up many times. The rearrangement joins TRBV7-9 to TRBJ1-6; 8 bases are shared with TRBD1. J lost 6 bases, V lost 5 bases, and 9 bases had no gene match. The germline gives CDR1 SEHNR, CDR2 FQNEAQ (reference sequence). The length of the CDR3 is 16 residues. The CDR3 DNA is TGTGCCAGCAGCCCTTCACAGGGGGATCGTAATTCACCCCTCCACTTT. Encoded protein: CASSPSQGDRNSPLHF.

The chain links TRBV7-2 to TRBJ2-5; no clear D gene. V lost 3 bases and J 5 bases, leaving 10 bases between the germline ends. The CDR3 has 13 amino acids. In germline, CDR1 is SGHTA, CDR2 FQGNSA. The CDR3 region is CASSFLLLETQYF. The CDR3 nucleotides are TGTGCCAGCAGCTTTTTACTGCTTGAGACCCAGTACTTC.

This clonotype was found a few times. V is TRBV20-1 and J is TRBJ2-7, with D unresolved. Germline CDR1 reads DFQATT; CDR2 reads SNEGSKA (reference sequence). The CDR3 runs to 12 residues. Trimming left V 6 bases short and J 6 bases short, with 15 bases between. Written as DNA, the CDR3 is TGCAGTGCCACTCCGAGGTTACGCGAGCAGTACTTC. Amino acid sequence: CSATPRLREQYF.

At least ten counts were recorded for this clonotype. CDR3 DNA: TGCAGTGCTAAGACATCAGGGGGCTATCAGCCCCAGCATTTT. This codes for CSAKTSGGYQPQHF. V usage is TRBV20-1 and J usage is TRBJ1-5, with 8 nucleotides matching TRBD1. The length of the CDR3 is 14 residues. V lost 4 bases, J lost 5 bases, and 7 bases stayed unmatched. Germline CDR1 and CDR2: DFQATT and SNEGSKA (reference sequence).

The V and J genes are TRBV5-4 and TRBJ2-3; 7 positions match TRBD2. J lost 2 bases, V lost 4 bases, and 4 bases had no gene match. The CDR3 consists of 14 residues. Germline CDR1 and CDR2: SGHNT and YYREEE (reference sequence). The CDR3 region has the DNA TGTGCCAGCAGCACCACTAGCGCCACAGATACGCAGTATTTT. It is translated as CASSTTSATDTQYF.

This clonotype occurred many times. This chain uses TRBV4-3 with TRBJ1-4, with 7 nucleotides matching TRBD1. With 6 bases clipped from V and 5 bases from J, the junction kept 9 bases outside the gene matches. This CDR3 spans 15 amino acids. CDR1 is LGHNA and CDR2 is YSLEER in the germline V gene. The CDR3 loop reads CASSQRDSRNEKLFF. In DNA, the CDR3 is TGCGCCAGCAGTCAACGGGACAGCAGGAATGAAAAACTGTTTTTT.